What follows are 21 T cell receptor beta chains derived from one specimen sequenced in a study of shared clonotypes between healthy human individuals. Data came from immunoSEQ multiplex PCR; TCRdb stores just in-frame clones and leaves some out. The sample holds 2 million to 2.5 million clones, 85% to 95% seen once. The sample was naive CD4+ T cells from PBMCs. Regarding subset: CD45RA+ positively selected. Receptors originate from a man aged 18 to 30 in good health. Some clones in this sample may be carry-over from other donors' samples.

This CDR3 reads CASSFSREVSRQYF. Here the CDR3 DNA reads TGTGCCAGCAGTTTTTCTCGGGAGGTCAGTAGGCAGTATTTT. The genes are TRBV28 and TRBJ2-3; 7 nucleotides line up with TRBD2. The ends lost 3 bases at V and 11 bases at J; junction bases unmatched: 11. The CDR3 sequence is 14 residues long. Germline assignment: CDR1 MDHEN and CDR2 SYDVKM.

The V gene is TRBV5-1, the J gene TRBJ1-6; 8 nucleotides match TRBD1. Germline trimming cut 1 base from V and 9 bases from J; bases unmatched to any gene: 12. Germline values: CDR1 SGHRS, CDR2 YFSETQ. CDR3 length: 17 residues. CDR3 coding DNA: TGCGCCAGCAGCTTGTGGGTTTCCAGGGGGCCAAGTTCACCCCTCCACTTT. Its protein product is CASSLWVSRGPSSPLHF.

This clone was picked up one time. This sequence joins TRBV6-5 and TRBJ2-7; D might be TRBD2 (5 bases). Germline loops: CDR1 MNHEY, CDR2 SVGAGI. Trimming removed 2 bases from V and 6 bases from J, with 17 bases in between. CDR3 length: 15 amino acids. CDR3 in amino acids: CASSYLNSGFGEQYF. DNA of the CDR3: TGTGCCAGCAGTTACCTTAACTCGGGGTTTGGCGAGCAGTACTTC.

The rearrangement joins TRBV19 to TRBJ2-5; 15 bases are shared with TRBD2. Germline V CDR1 and CDR2: LNHDA, SQIVND (reference sequence). The CDR3 has 13 residues. With V trimmed by 11 bases and J by 4 bases, 2 bases remained unmatched. DNA of the CDR3: TGTGCCTCGGGACTAGCGGGAGGAGAGACCCAGTACTTC. It codes for CASGLAGGETQYF. The full variable domain, in which reference TRBV19 and TRBJ2-5 provide the parts outside the CDR3, is DGGITQSPKYLFRKEGQNVTLSCEQNLNHDAMYWYRQDPGQGLRLIYYSQIVNDFQKGDIAEGYSVSREKKESFPLTVTSAQKNPTAFYLCASGLAGGETQYFGPGTRLLVL.

This sequence joins TRBV23-1 and TRBJ1-1; weak D call: TRBD1 (6 bases). TRBV23-1 is an ORF, with its function uncertain. The CDR3 runs to 22 residues. V shed 0 bases and J shed 0 bases, with 29 bases lying between them. CDR3 sequence reads: CASSQSGRQVPPTRDLNTEAFF. The CDR3 DNA follows: TGCGCCAGCAGTCAATCGGGACGACAGGTACCCCCCACCCGCGACCTGAACACTGAAGCTTTCTTT.

The chain employs TRBV19 and TRBJ2-3, with D tentatively TRBD1 (6 bases). V lost 5 bases, J lost 4 bases, and 22 bases lay in between. The CDR3 is 17 residues long. Germline V gene lookup returns CDR1 LNHDA and CDR2 SQIVND (reference sequence). The CDR3 spells CASSFLSGDLSADTQYF. The CDR3 DNA sequence: TGTGCCAGTAGTTTTTTGTCAGGGGATCTGAGCGCAGATACGCAGTATTTT.

V and J are TRBV9 and TRBJ2-7, with 7 bases matching TRBD1. Germline V lookup: CDR1 SGDLS, CDR2 YYNGEE. This CDR3 has 13 amino acids. V gave up 5 bases and J gave up 3 bases; unmatched junction bases: 5. In DNA form, the CDR3 reads TGTGCCAGCAGTGCTCCAGGGGGCTACGAGCAGTACTTC. Translating it yields CASSAPGGYEQYF.

The chain uses TRBV28 and TRBJ1-5; no clear D gene. The ends were cut back, 6 bases at V and 7 bases at J, with 16 bases in the middle. Germline CDR1 is MDHEN and CDR2 is SYDVKM. The CDR3 loop spans 14 amino acids. CDR3 loop: CASSSPKVRQPQHF. The CDR3 region has the DNA TGTGCCAGCAGCAGCCCCAAAGTAAGACAGCCCCAGCATTTT. The variable domain in full, with the rest retrieved from reference TRBV28 and TRBJ1-5, is DVKVTQSSRYLVKRTGEKVFLECVQDMDHENMFWYRQDPGLGLRLIYFSYDVKMKEKGDIPEGYSVSREKKERFSLILESASTNQTSMYLCASSSPKVRQPQHFGDGTRLSIL.

This chain links TRBV11-2 with TRBJ2-1, with D perhaps being TRBD1 or TRBD2 (5 bases each). Germline V CDR1 and CDR2: SGHAT, FQNNGV. The CDR3 spans 15 residues. Trimming shortened V by 5 bases and J by 10 bases, and 21 bases separated the two germline ends. Here the CDR3 DNA reads TGTGCCAGCAGCGCTCCCGGGACGTTAGTCAACGAGCAGTTCTTC. Translated: CASSAPGTLVNEQFF. The variable domain in full, with the rest retrieved from reference TRBV11-2 and TRBJ2-1, is EAGVAQSPRYKIIEKRQSVAFWCNPISGHATLYWYQQILGQGPKLLIQFQNNGVVDDSQLPKDRFSAERLKGVDSTLKIQPAKLEDSAVYLCASSAPGTLVNEQFFGPGTRLTVL.

The chain uses TRBV5-6 and TRBJ2-7; possible D gene TRBD1, 6 bases. The CDR3 runs to 15 residues. With 4 bases removed from V and 0 bases from J, the gap between germline ends came to 14 bases. From germline, CDR1 is SGHDT and CDR2 YYEEEE. The CDR3 region is CASSPQGRSSYEQYF. The CDR3 coding sequence is TGTGCCAGCAGCCCTCAGGGGCGAAGCTCCTACGAGCAGTACTTC.

This clone was recorded a few times. The chain uses TRBV11-2 and TRBJ1-1; 9 bases are a match to TRBD1. The CDR3 totals 17 residues. Germline V gives CDR1 SGHAT, CDR2 FQNNGV. V was clipped by 2 bases and J by 4 bases; unmatched bases: 11. The CDR3 sequence: CASSLYGTGPRGTEAFF. The CDR3, as DNA: TGTGCCAGCAGCTTATATGGGACAGGGCCCCGAGGCACTGAAGCTTTCTTT.

The chain couples TRBV4-2 to TRBJ1-5; D not certain. The CDR3 is 16 residues long. Looked up from germline, CDR1 is LGHNA and CDR2 is YNFKEQ. The germline V and J ends were trimmed by 0 bases and 0 bases, with 9 bases remaining between them. As DNA, the CDR3 is TGTGCCAGCAGCCAAGATACCGGTAATAGCAATCAGCCCCAGCATTTT. This gives the protein CASSQDTGNSNQPQHF.

This chain uses TRBV28 with TRBJ1-1; TRBD1 aligns across 10 bases. After removal of 6 bases from V and 3 bases from J, the junction contained 4 bases not matched to a gene. CDR1 and CDR2 (germline): MDHEN, SYDVKM. The length of the CDR3 is 14 residues. Here the CDR3 reads CASRTGGLYTEAFF. CDR3 sequence (DNA): TGTGCCAGCAGGACAGGGGGCTTGTACACTGAAGCTTTCTTT. The full variable domain, with the rest looked up from reference TRBV28 and TRBJ1-1, is DVKVTQSSRYLVKRTGEKVFLECVQDMDHENMFWYRQDPGLGLRLIYFSYDVKMKEKGDIPEGYSVSREKKERFSLILESASTNQTSMYLCASRTGGLYTEAFFGQGTRLTVV.

CDR3 coding DNA: TGTGCCAGCAGCAGAGATAATCAGCCCCAGCATTTT. Its translation: CASSRDNQPQHF. The J gene is TRBJ1-5, the V gene TRBV11-2; D is unresolved. The CDR3 spans 12 residues. Germline V gives CDR1 SGHAT, CDR2 FQNNGV. V was trimmed by 5 bases and J by 4 bases, leaving 6 bases between them.

The chain employs TRBV18 and TRBJ2-2, with 12 bases lining up with TRBD1. V dropped 4 bases and J dropped 11; count of bases not matched to a gene: 14. Looked up from germline, CDR1 is KGHSH and CDR2 is LQKENI. There are 17 residues in the CDR3. This CDR3 is CASSRPGTGGAGKELFF. CDR3 nucleotides: TGTGCCAGCTCACGGCCCGGGACAGGGGGCGCTGGTAAAGAGCTGTTTTTT.

The J gene is TRBJ2-1, the V gene TRBV5-4; perhaps TRBD2 as D (6 bases). The V end was cut by 5 bases, the J end by 5 bases, with 20 bases between. Germline V lookup: CDR1 SGHNT, CDR2 YYREEE (reference sequence). The CDR3 has 16 amino acids. CDR3 residues: CASRSRSGRRNNEQFF. DNA of the CDR3: TGTGCCAGCAGATCCCGAAGCGGGCGGAGGAACAATGAGCAGTTCTTC.

The chain employs TRBV2 and TRBJ1-5; D call uncertain. The germline V and J ends were trimmed by 4 bases and 3 bases, with 10 bases remaining between them. The CDR3 totals 14 residues. Germline V gene data show CDR1 as SNHLY and CDR2 as FYNNEI. Here the CDR3 reads CASSARVLNQPQHF. In DNA, the CDR3 is TGTGCCAGCAGTGCCCGGGTCCTCAATCAGCCCCAGCATTTT.

The CDR3 spells CASTPEGGPYNEQFF. The CDR3 nucleotides read TGCGCCAGCACTCCGGAGGGGGGTCCCTACAATGAGCAGTTCTTC. This rearrangement joins TRBV5-1 to TRBJ2-1, with D perhaps TRBD1 or TRBD2 (6 bases each). The CDR3 covers 15 residues. Germline-derived CDR1 and CDR2 are SGHRS and YFSETQ. Trimming left V 6 bases short and J 2 bases short, with 15 bases between.

The rearrangement joins TRBV19 to TRBJ1-5; 8 bases align to TRBD1. V was pared by 5 bases and J by 6 bases, with 6 bases of the junction left unmatched. Germline CDR1 reads LNHDA; CDR2 reads SQIVND (reference sequence). The length of the CDR3 is 14 residues. For the CDR3, the DNA is TGTGCCAGTAGTGTACAGGGGGAAGGTCAGCCCCAGCATTTT. It codes for CASSVQGEGQPQHF. The full variable domain, completed using reference TRBV19 and TRBJ1-5, is DGGITQSPKYLFRKEGQNVTLSCEQNLNHDAMYWYRQDPGQGLRLIYYSQIVNDFQKGDIAEGYSVSREKKESFPLTVTSAQKNPTAFYLCASSVQGEGQPQHFGDGTRLSIL.

The chain has TRBV7-3 and TRBJ2-3; TRBD1 agrees at 7 bases. This CDR3 region has 15 residues. V lost 2 bases and J lost 7; bases outside the gene matches: 9. Looked up from germline, CDR1 is SGHTA and CDR2 is FQGTGA. CDR3 in amino acids: CASSLRDREGHTQYF. The CDR3 region has the DNA TGTGCCAGCAGCTTACGGGACAGAGAGGGGCATACGCAGTATTTT.

The chain joins TRBV7-3 to TRBJ2-7, with 8 bases that match TRBD2. The CDR3 has 14 amino acids. Per germline, CDR1 SGHTA and CDR2 FQGTGA. The J segment lost 7 bases and the V segment lost 1 base, leaving 6 bases of the junction unmatched. Here the CDR3 DNA reads TGTGCCAGCAGCTTAAACGGGAGGGCCCAAGAGCAGTACTTC. Amino acids: CASSLNGRAQEQYF.